The next 6 T cell receptor beta chains were all read from a single sample in a study of graft-versus-host responses after intestinal transplantation. The data were produced by immunoSEQ multiplex PCR, yet TCRdb's version contains in-frame clones alone and is incomplete. The sample carries thousands of clones, 68% recorded once. The starting material, graft tissue, was processed to release intraepithelial and lamina propria lymphocytes. The input for sequencing was ileum tissue, taken around 8 weeks after transplant. These receptors were obtained from a human patient who received an intestinal transplant, so some T cells may come from the graft donor.

This clone was found once. This chain connects TRBV7-2 to TRBJ2-2, with TRBD2 matching over 8 bases. Germline V gene sequence: CDR1 SGHTA, CDR2 FQGNSA. The CDR3 has 15 amino acids. Germline trimming cut 3 bases from V and 8 bases from J; bases unmatched to any gene: 8. CDR3 amino acids: CASSFAAGVLGELFF. The CDR3 DNA sequence: TGTGCCAGCAGCTTTGCAGCGGGGGTACTGGGGGAGCTGTTTTTT.

This clone has just one count. The chain recombines TRBV11-2 with TRBJ2-7; D is undetermined. Germline CDR1 and CDR2: SGHAT and FQNNGV. The CDR3 runs to 15 residues. V was clipped by 5 bases and J by 2 bases, with 16 bases between them. CDR3 bases: TGTGCCAGCAGCCCAAGCACGGAGATTACCTACGAGCAGTACGTC. The encoded protein is CASSPSTEITYEQYV.

The V call is TRBV4-2, the J call TRBJ2-2; tentatively, D is TRBD2 (7 bases). Germline V lookup: CDR1 LGHNA, CDR2 YNFKEQ. The CDR3 contains 15 residues. The V end lost 4 bases, the J end lost 7 bases, and 16 bases lay between the germline ends. The CDR3 DNA reads TGTGCCAGCAGCCTTGAGGGGGGGACTTACGGGGAGCTGTTTTTT. This codes for CASSLEGGTYGELFF.

This clone has more than one count but fewer than ten. V gene TRBV7-2 combines with J gene TRBJ2-3; D might be TRBD2 (6 bases). Germline V gene data show CDR1 as SGHTA and CDR2 as FQGNSA. Trimming left V 10 bases short and J 7 bases short, with 12 bases between. The CDR3 contains 11 residues. In DNA form, the CDR3 reads TGTGCCATCTCGTGGGACTATACGCAGTATTTT. It codes for CAISWDYTQYF.

The chain carries TRBV5-8 and TRBJ2-7, with D possibly TRBD1 on 6 matching bases. The CDR3 has 15 residues. V dropped 1 base and J dropped 0 bases, with 11 bases sitting between them. From germline, CDR1 is SGHTS and CDR2 YDEGEE. This CDR3 reads CASSLRQVGSYEQYV. The CDR3 nucleotides are TGTGCCAGCAGCTTGAGACAGGTGGGCTCCTACGAGCAGTACGTC.

This clone was seen only a few times. The chain recombines TRBV6-1 with TRBJ2-7; 8 bases map to TRBD1. This CDR3 is built from 14 residues. V lost 4 bases and J lost 0; bases outside the gene matches: 2. Germline V gene lookup returns CDR1 MNHNS and CDR2 SASEGT. The CDR3 protein is CASSATGVSYEQYV. The DNA of the CDR3 is TGTGCCAGCAGTGCGACAGGGGTCTCCTACGAGCAGTACGTC.